Presented here are 32 T cell receptor beta chains from one specimen sequenced in a study of cytomegalovirus exposure and HLA in healthy donors. The PCR used 60 Vbeta and 13 Jbeta primers. Clones were sequenced by immunoSEQ multiplex PCR, and TCRdb holds only the in-frame ones, with some missing. This table holds 160,000 or so clones, 70% to 85% found once. The sequencing input was PBMCs. The receptors come from a human donor in good health.

This sequence joins TRBV7-9 and TRBJ2-7; 8 bases match TRBD2. J gave up 6 bases and V 5 bases, and 15 bases lay outside the gene matches. From germline, CDR1 is SEHNR and CDR2 FQNEAQ (reference sequence). The CDR3 is made up of 16 amino acids. CDR3 coding DNA: TGTGCCAGCAGCATGCCAGCCGGGGGGGCAGGTCCCGAGCAGTACTTC. Its translation is CASSMPAGGAGPEQYF.

This chain connects TRBV19 to TRBJ1-2; tentative D call: TRBD1 (5 bases). The CDR3 runs 13 residues. The germline CDR1 and CDR2 sequences are LNHDA and SQIVND (reference sequence). The V end was cut by 6 bases, the J end by 3 bases, with 11 bases between. As DNA, the CDR3 is TGTGCCAGTAGCGATCAGGGTGACTATGGCTACACCTTC. Protein sequence: CASSDQGDYGYTF.

The chain joins TRBV5-1 to TRBJ1-1, with 8 bases identical to TRBD1. Germline V CDR1 and CDR2: SGHRS, YFSETQ. The CDR3 extends over 15 amino acids. The V and J ends lost 7 bases and 5 bases, in that order; junction bases with no gene match: 13. CDR3 amino acids: CASRNPQGAGTEAFF. The CDR3 DNA sequence: TGCGCCAGCCGAAACCCCCAGGGGGCCGGGACTGAAGCTTTCTTT.

The J gene is TRBJ2-7, the V gene TRBV11-3; 10 positions agree with TRBD1. Trimming cost V 5 bases and J 2 bases; bases outside gene matches: 9. The germline gives CDR1 SGHNT, CDR2 YENEEA. The CDR3 is 16 residues long. The CDR3 here is CASSPGRQGATYEQYF. The CDR3 nucleotides are TGTGCCAGCAGCCCGGGCCGACAGGGGGCCACCTACGAGCAGTACTTC.

The chain employs TRBV5-6 and TRBJ2-5, with 12 bases identical to TRBD2. The CDR3 contains 16 residues. With V trimmed by 4 bases and J by 5 bases, 9 bases remained unmatched. CDR1 and CDR2 from the germline V gene are SGHDT and YYEEEE. CDR3 nucleotides: TGTGCCAGCAGCCCAAGCGAGACTAGCGGGGGTGAGACCCAGTACTTC. Its protein product is CASSPSETSGGETQYF.

The V and J genes are TRBV7-2 and TRBJ2-7, with TRBD2 as a possible D gene (5 bases). Germline-derived CDR1 and CDR2 are SGHTA and FQGNSA. This CDR3 spans 14 amino acids. Between the trimmed V and J ends, which lost 0 bases and 4 bases, there was a span of 10 bases. Written as DNA, the CDR3 is TGTGCCAGCAGCTTAGCCCACCGGGGTTACGAGCAGTACTTC. Protein product: CASSLAHRGYEQYF.

V usage is TRBV7-9 and J usage is TRBJ1-3; the D gene is possibly TRBD1 (6 bases). Trimming shortened V by 1 base and J by 0 bases, and 13 bases separated the two germline ends. This CDR3 comprises 17 residues. Per the germline V gene, CDR1 is SEHNR and CDR2 is FQNEAQ (reference sequence). The CDR3 is CASSLVGAAISGNTIYF. CDR3 nucleotides: TGTGCCAGCAGCTTAGTGGGGGCGGCCATCTCTGGAAACACCATATATTTT.

The J gene is TRBJ2-3, the V gene TRBV5-4; possibly TRBD1 for D (6 bases). This CDR3 region has 13 residues. V was shortened by 10 bases and J by 1 base, with 13 bases between the two germline ends. Germline lookup yields CDR1 SGHNT and CDR2 YYREEE (reference sequence). The CDR3 nucleotides read TGTGCCGTTAATTCAGGGGGCACAGATACGCAGTATTTT. Translating gives CAVNSGGTDTQYF.

This chain joins TRBV12-2 and TRBJ1-3. TRBV12-2 is listed as a pseudogene. The length of the CDR3 is 13 residues. CDR3 loop: CGRNGLSGNTIYF. Written as DNA, the CDR3 is TGTGGGCGGAATGGCCTTTCTGGAAACACCATATATTTT.

This chain links TRBV12-5 with TRBJ2-1; 13 bases align to TRBD2. The CDR3 is 16 amino acids. Germline CDR1 and CDR2: LGHNT and FRNRAP. The V and J ends lost 3 bases and 4 bases, in that order; junction bases with no gene match: 3. CDR3 sequence reads: CASGFPLAGGYNEQFF. The CDR3 DNA is TGTGCTAGTGGTTTCCCACTAGCGGGGGGGTACAATGAGCAGTTCTTC.

The rearrangement joins TRBV18 to TRBJ1-2; possible D gene TRBD1, 5 bases. CDR1 and CDR2 from the germline V gene are KGHSH and LQKENI. The V end lost 0 bases, the J end lost 6 bases, and 14 bases lay between the germline ends. This CDR3 is built from 15 residues. DNA for the CDR3: TGTGCCAGCTCACCACCGGCGGGGCTGGGGAATGGCTACACCTTC. It translates to CASSPPAGLGNGYTF.

The CDR3 bases are TGTGCCATCAGCCCAAGCGGGAGCACTGAAGCTTTCTTT. It is translated as CAISPSGSTEAFF. The rearrangement uses TRBV10-3 and TRBJ1-1; the D is unclear. This CDR3 is 13 amino acids long. Trimming removed 6 bases from V and 4 bases from J, with 12 bases in between. Germline-derived CDR1 and CDR2 are ENHRY and SYGVKD.

The J gene is TRBJ1-5, the V gene TRBV10-1; 8 bases match TRBD1. CDR3 length equals 13 residues. The germline V gene has CDR1 WNHNN and CDR2 SYGVQD (reference sequence). The trim removed 6 bases at V and 6 bases at J, leaving 4 bases unmatched. CDR3 sequence reads: CASSQGAGQPQHF. The CDR3 nucleotides read TGCGCCAGCAGCCAGGGGGCTGGTCAGCCCCAGCATTTT.

The CDR3 DNA reads as TGCGCCAGCAGCTTGGGGACAGGGTACGAAAAACTGTTTTTT. Protein: CASSLGTGYEKLFF. The J gene is TRBJ1-4, the V gene TRBV5-1; 8 bases are shared with TRBD1. Trimming removed 0 bases from V and 8 bases from J; junction bases left unmatched: 3. CDR1 and CDR2 from the germline V gene are SGHRS and YFSETQ. The CDR3 extends over 14 amino acids. The entire variable domain, with the rest obtained from reference TRBV5-1 and TRBJ1-4, is as follows: KAGVTQTPRYLIKTRGQQVTLSCSPISGHRSVSWYQQTPGQGLQFLFEYFSETQRNKGNFPGRFSGRQFSNSRSEMNVSTLELGDSALYLCASSLGTGYEKLFFGSGTQLSVL.

J is TRBJ2-7 and V is TRBV7-9, with a possible D match to TRBD2 (5 bases). V was clipped by 0 bases and J by 2 bases, with 14 bases between them. The CDR3 covers 16 residues. CDR1 is SEHNR, CDR2 FQNEAQ, per germline (reference sequence). This CDR3 reads CASSLALDRGAYEQYF. CDR3 in DNA: TGTGCCAGCAGCTTAGCGTTGGACCGGGGAGCCTACGAGCAGTACTTC.

The J gene is TRBJ1-1, the V gene TRBV4-3; 9 bases fit TRBD1. CDR1 is LGHNA, CDR2 YSLEER, per germline. V gave up 4 bases and J gave up 8 bases; unmatched junction bases: 5. The CDR3 is 13 amino acids. The CDR3 DNA is TGCGCCAGCAGCCCCGGACAGGGGAGAGAAGCTTTCTTT. Translation gives CASSPGQGREAFF.

This clone was recorded once. CDR3 bases: TGTGCCAGCAGCCCAACCTCAGGCTTTAATGAAAAACTGTTTTTT. Its protein is CASSPTSGFNEKLFF. The rearrangement links TRBV7-9 to TRBJ1-4, with D hard to call. Trimming took 5 bases from V and 4 from J, leaving 14 bases between them. Germline V lookup: CDR1 SEHNR, CDR2 FQNEAQ (reference sequence). The CDR3 consists of 15 residues.

On this clone: The junction departs from the called germline gene at one end, perhaps through a read error. J is TRBJ2-1 and V is TRBV6-6; perhaps TRBD1 as D (6 bases). CDR3 length equals 15 residues. The germline V gene encodes CDR1 MNHNY and CDR2 SVGAGI (reference sequence). The CDR3 region is CASSYFGRGYNEQFF. CDR3 DNA: TGTGCCAGCAGCTACTTCGGCAGGGGCTACAATGAGCAGTTCTTC.

The chain employs TRBV7-9 and TRBJ2-7; D is ambiguous. The CDR3 runs 14 residues. Germline values: CDR1 SEHNR, CDR2 FQNEAQ (reference sequence). The CDR3 sequence is CFFFKQKAAYEQYF. In DNA form, the CDR3 reads TGTTTTTTTTTCAAGCAGAAGGCGGCATACGAGCAGTACTTC.

The chain couples TRBV29-1 to TRBJ1-1, with 7 nucleotides matching TRBD1. Germline loops: CDR1 SQVTM, CDR2 ANQGSEA. The CDR3 is made up of 13 amino acids. Trimming removed 1 base from V and 5 bases from J; junction bases left unmatched: 4. Written as DNA, the CDR3 is TGCAGCGTTGAAGTCAACAGGGGAACTGAAGCTTTCTTT. Translation: CSVEVNRGTEAFF.

The V and J genes are TRBV29-1 and TRBJ2-5, with 8 bases identical to TRBD2. The trim removed 1 base at V and 2 bases at J, leaving 0 bases unmatched. Germline-derived CDR1 and CDR2 are SQVTM and ANQGSEA. The CDR3 length is 13 residues. The CDR3 DNA reads TGCAGCGTTGAAGCGGGGGGGCAAGAGACCCAGTACTTC. Its translation: CSVEAGGQETQYF.

This rearrangement joins TRBV9 to TRBJ1-2; TRBD1 matches at 10 bases. Unmatched junction bases numbered 5, after V lost 4 bases and J lost 2 bases. The germline V gene encodes CDR1 SGDLS and CDR2 YYNGEE. The CDR3 length is 15 residues. CDR3 DNA: TGTGCCAGCAGCACAGGACAGGGGGTAAACTATGGCTACACCTTC. Translating gives CASSTGQGVNYGYTF.

The chain joins TRBV11-3 to TRBJ2-3; TRBD1 matches 7 bases. V was clipped by 4 bases and J by 5 bases; unmatched bases: 12. The CDR3 is 16 amino acids. Per germline, CDR1 SGHNT and CDR2 YENEEA. This CDR3 is CASSSYLSGGEDTQYF. CDR3 bases: TGTGCCAGCAGCTCCTACTTATCAGGGGGTGAAGATACGCAGTATTTT.

The rearrangement joins TRBV6-6 to TRBJ2-2; tentative D call: TRBD1 (6 bases). CDR1 and CDR2 (germline): MNHNY, SVGAGI (reference sequence). V shed 4 bases and J shed 0 bases, with 12 bases lying between them. This CDR3 contains 16 residues. The CDR3 loop is CASSFGQSANTGELFF. Written as DNA, the CDR3 is TGTGCCAGCAGTTTCGGACAGTCCGCGAACACCGGGGAGCTGTTTTTT.

The table lists this clone with a few counts. This chain links TRBV11-1 with TRBJ1-5, with 10 bases aligning to TRBD1. This CDR3 comprises 19 residues. The junction had 17 bases not matched to a gene; V was cut back by 2 bases and J by 7 bases. Germline V gene lookup returns CDR1 SGHAT and CDR2 FQDESV (reference sequence). The CDR3 loop reads CASSLLEGTGVHSGQPQHF. The CDR3 DNA reads as TGTGCCAGCAGCTTACTAGAGGGGACAGGGGTCCACTCTGGACAGCCCCAGCATTTT.

This sequence joins TRBV4-1 and TRBJ2-7, with 10 bases aligning to TRBD2. The CDR3 has 15 residues. With 2 bases clipped from V and 5 bases from J, the junction kept 6 bases outside the gene matches. The germline V gene encodes CDR1 MGHRA and CDR2 YSYEKL. The CDR3 DNA is TGCGCCAGCAGCCAATCCAGCGGGGGGGCGGACGAGCAGTACTTC. Protein sequence: CASSQSSGGADEQYF.

The chain combines TRBV7-2 with TRBJ2-3; TRBD2 agrees at 7 bases. Germline CDR1 and CDR2: SGHTA and FQGNSA. After removal of 0 bases from V and 2 bases from J, the junction contained 5 bases not matched to a gene. The CDR3 has 16 amino acids. Here the CDR3 DNA reads TGTGCCAGCAGCTTAGCGGCTAGCGGACCCACAGATACGCAGTATTTT. It translates to CASSLAASGPTDTQYF. The whole variable domain, remainder taken from reference TRBV7-2 and TRBJ2-3, is GAGVSQSPSNKVTEKGKDVELRCDPISGHTALYWYRQSLGQGLEFLIYFQGNSAPDKSGLPSDRFSAERTGGSVSTLTIQRTQQEDSAVYLCASSLAASGPTDTQYFGPGTRLTVL.

The V call is TRBV7-2, the J call TRBJ1-6; no definite D call. The CDR3 length is 13 residues. The germline V gene has CDR1 SGHTA and CDR2 FQGNSA. V dropped 3 bases and J dropped 9 bases, with 9 bases sitting between them. CDR3 sequence reads: CASSFRETSPLHF. CDR3 bases: TGTGCCAGCAGCTTTCGGGAGACTTCACCCCTCCACTTT.

The chain recombines TRBV5-4 with TRBJ1-2; 8 bases are shared with TRBD1. The CDR3 is made up of 16 amino acids. The germline gives CDR1 SGHNT, CDR2 YYREEE (reference sequence). The V gene end was trimmed by 0 bases and the J gene end by 6 bases; junction bases not matched to a gene: 10. The CDR3 DNA reads TGTGCCAGCAGCTTGGGGATCGGACAGGGCCTTAATGGCTACACCTTC. Protein sequence: CASSLGIGQGLNGYTF.

The chain employs TRBV25-1 and TRBJ2-5; D remains unclear. This CDR3 spans 13 amino acids. Germline V CDR1 and CDR2: MGHDK, SYGVNS. V shed 5 bases and J shed 3 bases, with 10 bases lying between them. Here the CDR3 reads CASSPGHEETQYF. Here the CDR3 DNA reads TGTGCCAGCAGTCCGGGTCATGAAGAGACCCAGTACTTC.

The chain combines TRBV15 with TRBJ1-2, with a tentative D call TRBD1 (5 bases). The CDR3 covers 12 residues. With 3 bases removed from V and 4 bases from J, the gap between germline ends came to 6 bases. Germline V CDR1 and CDR2: LNHNV, YYDKDF (reference sequence). CDR3 nucleotide sequence: TGTGCCACCAGCAGCGACAGCTATGGCTACACCTTC. Translated, it gives CATSSDSYGYTF.

The chain has TRBV5-1 and TRBJ2-7, with TRBD1 identical over 8 bases. Germline lookup yields CDR1 SGHRS and CDR2 YFSETQ. The V gene end was trimmed by 4 bases and the J gene end by 2 bases; junction bases not matched to a gene: 8. The CDR3 length is 15 residues. The CDR3 DNA reads TGCGCCAGCAGCCGCGGAGGACAGGGTACCTACGAGCAGTACTTC. Translated, it gives CASSRGGQGTYEQYF.